A single T cell receptor beta chain is shown here with its context. Its antigen target is currently unknown. No per-base quality is available; no much larger clone lies one base away. In the prospective study, participants were about 18 to 95 years old, resided in about two dozen geographic areas of the United States, and were enrolled through a virtual design. To assign participants to cohorts, the prospective study relied on clinical history that participants themselves reported in a screening survey and a study questionnaire. Recovered participants in ImmuneRACE Cohort 3 were defined by two consecutive negative NP/OP PCR tests, clearance by a healthcare professional, or resolution of symptoms. In the prospective study, whole blood, serum and a nasopharyngeal or oropharyngeal swab were collected from each participant by mobile phlebotomists. Over a roughly 2-month period, participants in the prospective study had the option of providing additional blood draws and questionnaires. Before DNA extraction, prospective study blood samples were shipped either frozen or at room temperature.

This record belongs to a study of blood T cell repertoires in COVID-19 (dated by TCRdb to the early 2020s). At the level of the whole study: Samples covering the acute and convalescent phases of COVID-19 were provided by collaborators in the United States, Italy and Spain. The material from the prospective study consisted of cDNA or gDNA derived from T cells, B-cell-depleted T cells, or PBMCs. Subjects who had been exposed to COVID-19, were actively infected with it, or had recovered from it provided the deeply sampled blood TCRbeta repertoires that made up the dataset. The repertoires were released in a freely available public database meant as a resource for research on the immune response to SARS-CoV-2. Samples came from the ongoing ImmuneRACE study (first 160 participants) plus 1,254 subjects from 6 global collaborators. The sample metadata nearly always contained a de-identified subject ID, COVID-19 status, age in years and sex. Where available, HLA class I and class II types were taken from metadata supplied by the sample provider and were not determined by assay-based typing.

The immunoSEQ Assay, a bias-controlled multiplex PCR, was used to amplify TCRbeta CDR3 regions from genomic DNA. The original methods were these. Within the assay, amplification of reference gene primers was used to estimate how many nucleated cells each sample contained. To quantify the absolute abundance of each unique TCRbeta CDR3 rearrangement, sequence reads were collapsed and filtered. For each sample, productive Simpson clonality was calculated as the square root of Simpson's diversity index over productive rearrangements. Not all clones reach the TCRdb copy of this immuneACCESS table, which keeps in-frame sequences only. Checked studies attribute under half of the gap to unresolved V genes and leave the rest unexplained. The V and J calls and the clone size are those of that table, but D and trimming were determined from the DNA. Counted in this sample were about 380,000 clones; more than 85% of them appeared once. Almost 3% of the sample belongs to the ten largest clones.

Summary of the overall study and its limitations: The amount of clinical and demographic metadata varied by source and participant and was provided uncurated.

For CDR1 and CDR2, the germline V gene lists SNHLY and FYNNEI. Trimming at the junction amounts to 6 bases on V and 7 bases on J, and the germline ends lie 12 bases apart. The CDR3 runs 13 amino acids, cysteine and phenylalanine included. CDR3 DNA is the only sequence kept; it has 39 bases, read in frame from the first base. Sequencing was carried out using PBMCs or T cells enriched from blood (not recorded which). This TCR came from a woman aged 30 to 39 who had recovered from COVID-19. The rearranged segments are TRBV2 and TRBJ1-4; no confident D gene assignment can be made. The sequenced DNA: TGTGCCAGCAGCGCCCCACGGGGTGAAAAACTGTTTTTT. Translated, this gives CASSAPRGEKLFF.